Sequencing of this T cell receptor beta chain was carried out in a study of blood T cell repertoires in COVID-19. The wider study: The origin of the acute and convalescent COVID-19 samples was the United States, Italy and Spain. Sample material is recorded as cDNA or gDNA derived from T cells, B-cell-depleted T cells, or PBMCs.

The Seattle patients joined while their infection was active and were tracked longitudinally afterward. The CDR3 loop spans 16 amino acids. Germline V gives CDR1 MNHEY, CDR2 SVGEGT. The V segment lost 4 bases and the J segment 0 bases; nucleotides outside the gene matches: 4. The authors' processing: Reference gene primers were amplified, and this amplification served to estimate nucleated cell counts. The data were produced by immunoSEQ multiplex PCR, yet TCRdb's version contains in-frame clones alone and is incomplete. V, J and clone size were drawn from that table, and D and trimming were deduced from the DNA. Of hundreds of thousands of clones in the sample, around 87% were seen once. This clone has just one count.

V is TRBV6-2 or TRBV6-3 and J is TRBJ2-4; the match to TRBD1 covers 9 bases. The clonotype was recovered from a woman aged 55-70 years with COVID-19, enrolled during active disease. The sequencing sample was made of peripheral blood. CDR3 amino acids: CASSWDRVIAKNIQYF. Written as DNA, the CDR3 is TGTGCCAGCAGTTGGGACAGGGTCATAGCCAAAAACATTCAGTACTTC.